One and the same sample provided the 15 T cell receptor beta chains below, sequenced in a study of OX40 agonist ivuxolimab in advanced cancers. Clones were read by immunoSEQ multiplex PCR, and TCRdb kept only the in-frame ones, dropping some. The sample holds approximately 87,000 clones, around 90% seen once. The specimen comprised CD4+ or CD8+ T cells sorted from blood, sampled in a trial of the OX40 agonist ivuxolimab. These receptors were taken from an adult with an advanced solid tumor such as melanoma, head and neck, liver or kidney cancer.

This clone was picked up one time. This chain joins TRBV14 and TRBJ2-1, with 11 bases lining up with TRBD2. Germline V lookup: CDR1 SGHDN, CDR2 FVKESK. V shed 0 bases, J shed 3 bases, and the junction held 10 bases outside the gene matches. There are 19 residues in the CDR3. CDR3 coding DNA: TGTGCCAGCAGCCAAGATCCGGGACTAGCGGATACTAGCTACAATGAGCAGTTCTTC. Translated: CASSQDPGLADTSYNEQFF. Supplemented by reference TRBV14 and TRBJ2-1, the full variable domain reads EAGVTQFPSHSVIEKGQTVTLRCDPISGHDNLYWYRRVMGKEIKFLLHFVKESKQDESGMPNNRFLAERTGGTYSTLKVQPAELEDSGVYFCASSQDPGLADTSYNEQFFGPGTRLTVL.

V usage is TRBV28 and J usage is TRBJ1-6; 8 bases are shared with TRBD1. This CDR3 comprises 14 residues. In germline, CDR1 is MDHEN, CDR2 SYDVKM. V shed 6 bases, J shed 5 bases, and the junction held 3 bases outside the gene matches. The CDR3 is CASSVQGDNSPLHF. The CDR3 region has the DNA TGTGCCAGCAGCGTACAGGGGGATAATTCACCCCTCCACTTT.

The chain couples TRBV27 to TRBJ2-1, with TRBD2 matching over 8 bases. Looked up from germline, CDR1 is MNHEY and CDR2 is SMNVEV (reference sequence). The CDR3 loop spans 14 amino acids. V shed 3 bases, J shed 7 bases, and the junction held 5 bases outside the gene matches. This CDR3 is CASSLGGRYNEQFF. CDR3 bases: TGTGCCAGCAGTTTGGGCGGGAGGTATAATGAGCAGTTCTTC.

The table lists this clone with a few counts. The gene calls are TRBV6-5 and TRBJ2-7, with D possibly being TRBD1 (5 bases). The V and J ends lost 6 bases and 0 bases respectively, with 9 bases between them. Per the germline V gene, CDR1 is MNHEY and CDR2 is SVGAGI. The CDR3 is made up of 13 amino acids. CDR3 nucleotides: TGTGCCAGCAGAGACAGAACCTCCTACGAGCAGTACTTC. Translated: CASRDRTSYEQYF.

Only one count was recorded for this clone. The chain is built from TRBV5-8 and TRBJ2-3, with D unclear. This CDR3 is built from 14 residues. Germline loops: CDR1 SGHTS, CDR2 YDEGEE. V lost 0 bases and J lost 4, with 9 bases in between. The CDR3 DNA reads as TGTGCCAGCAGCTTGGTAGGGTACGCAGATACGCAGTATTTT. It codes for CASSLVGYADTQYF.

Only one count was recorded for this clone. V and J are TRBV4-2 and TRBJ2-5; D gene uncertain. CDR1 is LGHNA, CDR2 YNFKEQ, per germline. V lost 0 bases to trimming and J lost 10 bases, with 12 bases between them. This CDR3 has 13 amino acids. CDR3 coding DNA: TGTGCCAGCAGCCAAGAGATGTGGCAAGACCAGTACTTC. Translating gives CASSQEMWQDQYF.

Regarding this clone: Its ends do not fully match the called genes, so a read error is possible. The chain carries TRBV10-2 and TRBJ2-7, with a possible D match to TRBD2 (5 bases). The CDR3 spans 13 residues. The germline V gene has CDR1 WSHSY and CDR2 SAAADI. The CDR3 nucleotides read TGTGCCATCAACACAGAGGGATCCTACGAGCAGTACTTC. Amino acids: CAINTEGSYEQYF.

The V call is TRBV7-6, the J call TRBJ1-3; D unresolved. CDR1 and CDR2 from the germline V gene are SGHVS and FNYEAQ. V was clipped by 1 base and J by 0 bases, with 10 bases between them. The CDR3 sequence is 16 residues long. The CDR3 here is CASSLGIGNSGNTIYF. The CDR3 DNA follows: TGTGCCAGCAGCTTAGGAATAGGGAACTCTGGAAACACCATATATTTT.

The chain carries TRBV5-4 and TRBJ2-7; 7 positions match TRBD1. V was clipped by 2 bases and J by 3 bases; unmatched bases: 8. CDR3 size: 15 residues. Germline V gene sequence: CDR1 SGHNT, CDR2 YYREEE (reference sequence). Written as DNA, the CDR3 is TGTGCCAGCAGCTTCAGGACAGGAGGTGTCTACGAGCAGTACTTC. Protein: CASSFRTGGVYEQYF.

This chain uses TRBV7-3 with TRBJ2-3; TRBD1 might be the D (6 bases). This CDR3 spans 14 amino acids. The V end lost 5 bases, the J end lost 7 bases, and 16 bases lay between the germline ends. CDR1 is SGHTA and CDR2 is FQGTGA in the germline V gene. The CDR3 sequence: CASSPGDPANTQYF. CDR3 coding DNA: TGTGCCAGCAGCCCAGGGGATCCGGCCAATACGCAGTATTTT.

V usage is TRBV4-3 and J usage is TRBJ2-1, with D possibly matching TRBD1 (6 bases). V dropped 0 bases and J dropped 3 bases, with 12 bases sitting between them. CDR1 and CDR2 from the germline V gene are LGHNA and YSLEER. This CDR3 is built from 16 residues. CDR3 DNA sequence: TGCGCCAGCAGCCAAGACGTGACAGGACTCTACAATGAGCAGTTCTTC. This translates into CASSQDVTGLYNEQFF.

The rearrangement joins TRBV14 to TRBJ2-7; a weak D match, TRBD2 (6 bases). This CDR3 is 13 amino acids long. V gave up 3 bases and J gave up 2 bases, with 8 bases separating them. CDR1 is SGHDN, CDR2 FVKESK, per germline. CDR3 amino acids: CASSHGSPYEQYF. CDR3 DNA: TGTGCCAGCAGCCACGGGAGTCCCTACGAGCAGTACTTC.

The CDR3, as DNA: TGCGCCAGCAGCCACACAACAGGGGACACAGATACGCAGTATTTT. Translating it yields CASSHTTGDTDTQYF. This chain connects TRBV4-1 to TRBJ2-3; 7 nucleotides match TRBD1. The V gene end was trimmed by 3 bases and the J gene end by 2 bases; junction bases not matched to a gene: 5. Germline CDR1 reads MGHRA; CDR2 reads YSYEKL. This CDR3 region has 15 residues.

In DNA form, the CDR3 reads TGCAGCGTTCGAGGGGGGCACGGCTACGAGCAGTACTTC. Amino acids: CSVRGGHGYEQYF. The rearrangement uses TRBV29-1 and TRBJ2-7; D may correspond to TRBD1 or TRBD2 (6 bases each). The V gene's germline CDR1 is SQVTM and CDR2 ANQGSEA. Trimming took 5 bases from V and 3 from J, leaving 14 bases between them. The CDR3 consists of 13 residues.

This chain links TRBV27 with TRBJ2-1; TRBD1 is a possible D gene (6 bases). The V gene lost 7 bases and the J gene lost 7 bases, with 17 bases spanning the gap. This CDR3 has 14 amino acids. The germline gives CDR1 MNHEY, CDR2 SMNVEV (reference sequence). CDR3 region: CASKTQGWGNEQFF. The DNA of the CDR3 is TGTGCCAGCAAAACTCAGGGGTGGGGAAATGAGCAGTTCTTC.